Below, one T cell receptor (beta chain) is given with its context. Germline V gene data show CDR1 as SGHAT and CDR2 as FQNNGV. Trimming removed 1 base from V and 6 bases from J, with 12 bases in between. The CDR3 runs 14 residues. As handled by the study authors: Amplification with reference gene primers provided the estimates of nucleated cell counts. Measured with immunoSEQ multiplex PCR; TCRdb has only the in-frame clones, and not every one. That table is the source of V, J and clone size, and D and trimming were worked out from the DNA. The sample records under 250,000 clones, roughly four fifths being singletons. This sample was included in a study of blood T cell repertoires in COVID-19. Study details: The origin of the acute and convalescent COVID-19 samples was the United States, Italy and Spain. T cells, B-cell-depleted T cells, or PBMCs supplied cDNA or gDNA.

The V call is TRBV11-2, the J call TRBJ1-1; perhaps TRBD1 as D (5 bases). Sequences were obtained from peripheral blood. The sequence came from a woman younger than 45 who had recovered from COVID-19. CDR3 sequence reads: CASSLVGAGSEAFF. For the CDR3, the DNA is TGTGCCAGCAGCTTAGTTGGGGCGGGGTCTGAAGCTTTCTTT.